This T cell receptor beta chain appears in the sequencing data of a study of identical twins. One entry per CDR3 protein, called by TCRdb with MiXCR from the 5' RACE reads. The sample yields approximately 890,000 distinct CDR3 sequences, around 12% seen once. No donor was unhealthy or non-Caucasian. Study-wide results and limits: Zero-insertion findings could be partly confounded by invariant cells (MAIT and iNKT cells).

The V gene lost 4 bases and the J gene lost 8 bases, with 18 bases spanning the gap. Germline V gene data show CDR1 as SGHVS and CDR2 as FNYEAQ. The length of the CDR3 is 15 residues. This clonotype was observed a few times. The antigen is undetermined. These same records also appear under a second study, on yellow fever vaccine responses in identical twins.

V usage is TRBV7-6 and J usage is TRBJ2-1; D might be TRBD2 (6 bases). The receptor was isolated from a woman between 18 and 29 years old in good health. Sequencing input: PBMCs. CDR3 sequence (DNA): TGTGCCAGCAGCTCCCTGGAGGGCGCTCCCTATGAGCAGTTCTTC. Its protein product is CASSSLEGAPYEQFF.